This TCR beta chain came from a study of molecular identifiers for immune sequencing clone quantification. This clonotype was detected only a few times. TCRdb re-analysed the PCR reads in MiXCR, keeping a single row per CDR3 protein. The sample lists about half a million distinct CDR3 sequences; about a quarter were seen once. The V gene's germline CDR1 is SGHVS and CDR2 FQNEAQ. V was clipped by 5 bases and J by 2 bases, with 19 bases between them. This CDR3 has 16 amino acids. This TCR was sampled from a human donor in good health. Some libraries in this study had Jurkat cell RNA spiked in. J is TRBJ2-7 and V is TRBV7-8, with TRBD1 as a possible D gene (6 bases). The source material was naive CD8+ T cells from blood, with Jurkat cell RNA spiked in. Subset denoted: FACS-sorted CD8+CD4-CCR7+CD45RA+ naive T cells. The DNA of the CDR3 is TGTGCCAGCAGCCCCTGGGACATTGCCTTTGCCTACGAGCAGTACTTC. Amino acid sequence: CASSPWDIAFAYEQYF.